The clone carrying this TCR beta chain was counted only a few times. Its antigen is as yet unknown. Trimming at V came to 5 bases and at J to 1 base, leaving 7 bases not matched to a gene. Germline CDR1 reads SGHRS; CDR2 reads YFSETQ. CDR3 length: 15 residues. Documented treatment: roughly 10-day PBMC culture with coronavirus spike peptide pools or control peptides (ViraFEST assay). With peptide pools, ViraFEST first expanded antigen-specific T cells and afterwards sequenced their TCRs. This entry is derived from a study of vaccination and CD4 T cells after COVID-19. Study as a whole: Post-vaccine sample collection happened at a median of about 10 weeks after dose two, ranging 14 to 241. As control conditions, cultures were given either a CEFX pool serving as positive control, an HIV-1 Nef pool, or no peptide at all.

Cultured CD4+ T cells had their DNA profiled by the Oncomine TCR Beta short-read assay. TCRdb re-called the PCR reads through MiXCR, storing one row per CDR3 protein. The sample yields more than 4,000 distinct CDR3 sequences, under 60% seen once. Sequencing input: CD4+ T cells from blood, cultured in vitro. This sequence originates from a human donor who had recovered from COVID-19. The J gene is TRBJ2-5, the V gene TRBV5-1; 8 bases align to TRBD1. The DNA for the CDR3 is TGCGCCAGCAGAGCGACAGGGGCCTTCCAAGAGACCCAGTACTTC. Protein: CASRATGAFQETQYF.